The clone carrying this TCR beta chain was seen a few times. Antigen unknown. The rectum was sampled with one to two pinch biopsies at colonoscopy. No immunosuppressive drugs were given to ulcerative colitis patients before diagnostic colonoscopy. This entry is derived from a study of pediatric ulcerative colitis. Sequencing was performed with immunoSEQ multiplex PCR; in TCRdb, only in-frame clones are kept and a portion is missing. The table shows tens of thousands of clones, with 60% to 75% occurring only once. Findings and limits, study-wide: Two rectal CDR3 clonotypes occurred in all ulcerative colitis patients. Rectal pinch biopsies may have included blood-derived T cells, especially in patients with overt colitis. Repertoires came from total lymphocyte DNA, so rare subsets like regulatory T cells may be missed.

What was sequenced was gut tissue. The receptor was isolated from a boy aged 10-17 years with moderate ulcerative colitis.

The CDR3 region is CASSLPLAGVYEQYF. DNA for the CDR3: TGTGCCAGCAGCTTGCCCCTAGCGGGAGTCTACGAGCAGTACTTC. The V gene is TRBV5-4, the J gene TRBJ2-7; 10 bases are shared with TRBD2. The germline V gene has CDR1 SGHNT and CDR2 YYREEE (reference sequence). There are 15 residues in the CDR3. The J segment lost 3 bases and the V segment lost 1 base, leaving 4 bases of the junction unmatched.